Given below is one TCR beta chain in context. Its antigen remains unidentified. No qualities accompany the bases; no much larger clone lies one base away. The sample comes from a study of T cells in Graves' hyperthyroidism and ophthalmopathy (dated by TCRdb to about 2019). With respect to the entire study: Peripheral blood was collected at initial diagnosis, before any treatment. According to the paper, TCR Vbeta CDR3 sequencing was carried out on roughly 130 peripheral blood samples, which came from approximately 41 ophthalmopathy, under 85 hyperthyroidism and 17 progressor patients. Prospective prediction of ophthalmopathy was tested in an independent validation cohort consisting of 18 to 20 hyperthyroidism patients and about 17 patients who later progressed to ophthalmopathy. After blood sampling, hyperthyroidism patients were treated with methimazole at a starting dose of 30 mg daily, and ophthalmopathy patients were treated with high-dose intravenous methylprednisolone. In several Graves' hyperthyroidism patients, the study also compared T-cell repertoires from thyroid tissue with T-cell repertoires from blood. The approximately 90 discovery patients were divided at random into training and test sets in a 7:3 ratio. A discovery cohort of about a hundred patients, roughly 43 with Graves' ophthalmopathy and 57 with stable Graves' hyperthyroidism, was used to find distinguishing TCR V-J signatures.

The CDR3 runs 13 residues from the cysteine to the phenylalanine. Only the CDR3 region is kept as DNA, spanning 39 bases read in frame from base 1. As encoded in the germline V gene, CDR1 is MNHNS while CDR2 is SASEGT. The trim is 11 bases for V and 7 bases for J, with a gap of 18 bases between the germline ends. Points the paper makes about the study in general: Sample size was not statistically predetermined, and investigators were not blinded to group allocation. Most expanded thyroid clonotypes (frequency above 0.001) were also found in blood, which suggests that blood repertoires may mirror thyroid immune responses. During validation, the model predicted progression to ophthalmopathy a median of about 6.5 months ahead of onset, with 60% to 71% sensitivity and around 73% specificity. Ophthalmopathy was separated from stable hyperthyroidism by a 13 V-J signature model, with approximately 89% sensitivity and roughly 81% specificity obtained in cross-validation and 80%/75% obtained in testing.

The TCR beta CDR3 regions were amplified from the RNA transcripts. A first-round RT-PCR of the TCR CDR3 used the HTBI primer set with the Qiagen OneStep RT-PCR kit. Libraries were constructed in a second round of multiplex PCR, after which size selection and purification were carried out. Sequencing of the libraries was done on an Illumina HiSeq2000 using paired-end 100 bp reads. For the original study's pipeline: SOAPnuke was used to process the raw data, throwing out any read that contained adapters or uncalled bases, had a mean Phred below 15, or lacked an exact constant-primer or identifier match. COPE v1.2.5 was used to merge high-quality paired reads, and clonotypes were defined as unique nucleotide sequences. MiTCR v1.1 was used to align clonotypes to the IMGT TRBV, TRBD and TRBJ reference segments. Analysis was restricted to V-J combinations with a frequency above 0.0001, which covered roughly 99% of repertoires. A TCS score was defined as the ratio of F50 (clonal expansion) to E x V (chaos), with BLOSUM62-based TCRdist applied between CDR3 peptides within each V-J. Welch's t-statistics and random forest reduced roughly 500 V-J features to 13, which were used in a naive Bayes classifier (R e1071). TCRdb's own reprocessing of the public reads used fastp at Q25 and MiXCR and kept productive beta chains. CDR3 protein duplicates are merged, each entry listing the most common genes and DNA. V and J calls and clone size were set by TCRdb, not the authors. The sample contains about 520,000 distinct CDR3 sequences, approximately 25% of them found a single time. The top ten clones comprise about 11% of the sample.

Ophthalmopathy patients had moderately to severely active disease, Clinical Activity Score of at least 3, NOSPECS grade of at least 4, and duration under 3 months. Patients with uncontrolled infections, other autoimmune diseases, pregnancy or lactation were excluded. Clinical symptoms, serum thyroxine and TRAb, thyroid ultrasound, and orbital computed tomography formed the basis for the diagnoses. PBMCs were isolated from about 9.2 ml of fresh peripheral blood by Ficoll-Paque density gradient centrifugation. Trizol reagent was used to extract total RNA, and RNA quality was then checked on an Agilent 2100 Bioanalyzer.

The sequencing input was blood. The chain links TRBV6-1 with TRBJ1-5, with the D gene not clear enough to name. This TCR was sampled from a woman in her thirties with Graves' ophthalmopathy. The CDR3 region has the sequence CAPFLPRGQPQHF. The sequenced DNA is TGTGCCCCCTTTCTCCCCAGAGGACAGCCCCAGCATTTT.